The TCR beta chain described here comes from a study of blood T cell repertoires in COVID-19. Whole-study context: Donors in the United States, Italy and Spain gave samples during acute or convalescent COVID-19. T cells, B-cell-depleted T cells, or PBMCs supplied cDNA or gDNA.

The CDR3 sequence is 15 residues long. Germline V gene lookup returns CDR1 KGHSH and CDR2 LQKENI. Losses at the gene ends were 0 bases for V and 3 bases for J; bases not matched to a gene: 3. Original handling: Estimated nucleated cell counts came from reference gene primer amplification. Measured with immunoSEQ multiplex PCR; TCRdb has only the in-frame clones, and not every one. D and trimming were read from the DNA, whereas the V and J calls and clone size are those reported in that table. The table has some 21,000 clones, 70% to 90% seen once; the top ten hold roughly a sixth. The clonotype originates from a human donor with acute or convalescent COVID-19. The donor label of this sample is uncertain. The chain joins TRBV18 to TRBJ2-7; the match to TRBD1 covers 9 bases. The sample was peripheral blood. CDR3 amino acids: CASSPPGQGIYEQYF. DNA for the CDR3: TGTGCCAGCTCACCACCGGGACAGGGTATCTACGAGCAGTACTTC.